This T cell receptor (beta chain) was recorded in a study of immune evolution from preneoplasia to lung adenocarcinoma. Libraries were prepared by immunoSEQ multiplex PCR; TCRdb keeps only in-frame clonotypes and omits some of them. The sample contains 6,000 to 7,500 clones, around four fifths of which appear only once. Sequencing used FFPE minimally invasive lung adenocarcinoma tissue. This TCR was sampled from a person aged 50 or older with lung adenocarcinoma.

The CDR3 bases are TGTGCCAGCAGCCAAGTAGACCGGGACTACTTCGAACTGTTTTTT. Amino acids: CASSQVDRDYFELFF. The chain links TRBV4-2 to TRBJ1-4, with D possibly matching TRBD1 (5 bases). Trimming stripped 1 base from V and 12 bases from J, with 18 bases between. CDR1 and CDR2 from the germline V gene are LGHNA and YNFKEQ. This CDR3 has 15 residues.